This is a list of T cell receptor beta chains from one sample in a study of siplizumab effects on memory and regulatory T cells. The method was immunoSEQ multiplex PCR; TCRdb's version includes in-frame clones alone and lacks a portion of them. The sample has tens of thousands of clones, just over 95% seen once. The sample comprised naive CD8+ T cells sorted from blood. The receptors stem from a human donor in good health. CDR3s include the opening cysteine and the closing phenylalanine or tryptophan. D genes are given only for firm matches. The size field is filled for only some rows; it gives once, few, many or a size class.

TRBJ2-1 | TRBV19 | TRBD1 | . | CASSAGQGSGNEQFF | TGTGCCAGCAGTGCTGGACAGGGGAGTGGCAATGAGCAGTTCTTC
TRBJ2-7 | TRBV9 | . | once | CASSVDWGGGDEQYF | TGTGCCAGCAGCGTAGATTGGGGAGGTGGAGACGAGCAGTACTTC
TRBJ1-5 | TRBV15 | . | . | CATSSELHSNQPQHF | TGTGCCACCAGCAGCGAATTACATAGCAATCAGCCCCAGCATTTT
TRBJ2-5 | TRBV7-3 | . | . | CASSLLLAIRETQYF | TGTGCCAGCAGCTTATTACTAGCAATTAGGGAGACCCAGTACTTC
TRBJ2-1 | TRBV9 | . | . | CASSPRGEATYAYNEQFF | TGTGCCAGCAGCCCCCGGGGAGAAGCAACCTACGCCTACAATGAGCAGTTCTTC
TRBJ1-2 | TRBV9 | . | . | CASSVAVSGKFYGYTF | TGTGCCAGCAGCGTAGCGGTGTCAGGGAAGTTCTATGGCTACACCTTC
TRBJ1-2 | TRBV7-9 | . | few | CASSLAGYYGYTF | TGTGCCAGCAGCTTAGCAGGGTACTATGGCTACACCTTC
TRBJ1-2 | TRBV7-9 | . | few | CASSFGEHYGYTF | TGTGCCAGCAGCTTTGGAGAACACTATGGCTACACCTTC
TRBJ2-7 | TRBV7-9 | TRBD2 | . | CASSSTALTSGRVYEQYF | TGTGCCAGCAGCTCCACTGCCTTGACTAGCGGCAGAGTCTACGAGCAGTACTTC
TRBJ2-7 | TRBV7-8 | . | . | CASSLDGGRNEQYF | TGTGCCAGCAGCTTAGATGGGGGGCGGAACGAGCAGTACTTC
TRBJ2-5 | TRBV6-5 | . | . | CASSHNIFQETQYF | TGTGCCAGCAGTCATAATATATTCCAAGAGACCCAGTACTTC
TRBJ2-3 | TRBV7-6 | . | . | CASSDLTDTQYF | TGTGCCAGCAGCGATCTCACAGATACGCAGTATTTT
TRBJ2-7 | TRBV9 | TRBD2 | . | CASSVSGALSYEQYF | TGTGCCAGCAGCGTAAGCGGGGCACTCTCCTACGAGCAGTACTTC
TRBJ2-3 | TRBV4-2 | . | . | CASSPNPGTPNTQYF | TGTGCCAGCAGCCCAAACCCTGGCACCCCAAATACGCAGTATTTT